The sequence of this T cell receptor (beta chain) was determined in a study of blood T cell repertoires in COVID-19. As handled by the study authors: Cell counts per sample came from amplifying reference gene primers. Profiling relied on immunoSEQ multiplex PCR, and the TCRdb table lists in-frame clones only, not all of them. D and trimming were read from the DNA, whereas the V and J calls and clone size are those reported in that table. The data show about 470,000 clones, around 90% seen once. Participants reported their clinical history, and cohort assignment relied on those reports. The recovered donors of Cohort 3 showed two negative PCRs, clearance, or symptom resolution. This CDR3 has 10 residues. Trimming removed 5 bases from V and 8 bases from J, with 3 bases in between. Germline lookup yields CDR1 MNHEY and CDR2 SVGAGI.

The V call is TRBV6-5, the J call TRBJ1-4; D unclear. The clonotype originates from a woman aged 18-35 years who had recovered from COVID-19. The sequenced material came from PBMCs or T cells enriched from blood (not recorded which). The CDR3, as DNA: TGTGCCAGCAGTCAGGAAAAACTGTTTTTT. As protein: CASSQEKLFF.